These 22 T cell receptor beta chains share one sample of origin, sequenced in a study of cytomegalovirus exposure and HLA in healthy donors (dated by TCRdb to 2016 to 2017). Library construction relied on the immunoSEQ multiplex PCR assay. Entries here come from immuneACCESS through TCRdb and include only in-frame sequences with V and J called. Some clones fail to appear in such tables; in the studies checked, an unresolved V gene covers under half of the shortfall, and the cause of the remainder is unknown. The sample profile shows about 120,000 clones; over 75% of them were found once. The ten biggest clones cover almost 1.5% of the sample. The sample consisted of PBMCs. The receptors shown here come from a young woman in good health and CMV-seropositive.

In DNA form, the CDR3 reads TGTGCCATCCGAGCAAGACTAGCGGGTGTAGATACGCAGTATTTT. It yields the protein CAIRARLAGVDTQYF. This chain joins TRBV2 and TRBJ2-3, with 10 bases that match TRBD2. Germline assignment: CDR1 SNHLY and CDR2 FYNNEI. The J segment lost 5 bases and the V segment lost 10 bases, leaving 12 bases of the junction unmatched. The CDR3 has 15 residues.

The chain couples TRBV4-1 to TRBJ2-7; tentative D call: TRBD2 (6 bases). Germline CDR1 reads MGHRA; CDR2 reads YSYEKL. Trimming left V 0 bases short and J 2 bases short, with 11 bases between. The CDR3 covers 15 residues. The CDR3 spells CASSQEPGVPYEQYF. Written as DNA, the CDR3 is TGCGCCAGCAGCCAAGAACCGGGAGTCCCCTACGAGCAGTACTTC.

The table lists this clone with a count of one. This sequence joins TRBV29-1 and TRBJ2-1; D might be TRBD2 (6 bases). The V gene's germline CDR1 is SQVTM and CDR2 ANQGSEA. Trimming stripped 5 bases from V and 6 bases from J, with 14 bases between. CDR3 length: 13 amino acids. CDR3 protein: CSVHSTSSNEQFF. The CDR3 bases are TGCAGCGTTCACTCGACTAGTAGCAATGAGCAGTTCTTC.

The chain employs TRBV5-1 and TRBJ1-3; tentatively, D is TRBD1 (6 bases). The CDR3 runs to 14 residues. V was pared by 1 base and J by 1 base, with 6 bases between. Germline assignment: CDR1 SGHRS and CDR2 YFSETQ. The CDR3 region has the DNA TGCGCCAGCAGCTTGACAGGGTCTGGAAACACCATATATTTT. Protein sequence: CASSLTGSGNTIYF.

CDR3 bases: TGTGCCAGCAGCGGACGGGACAGGGGGTCGCCGACAGATACGCAGTATTTT. Protein sequence: CASSGRDRGSPTDTQYF. J is TRBJ2-3 and V is TRBV13, with 11 bases matching TRBD1. The CDR3 loop spans 17 amino acids. The junction had 10 bases not matched to a gene; V was cut back by 5 bases and J by 3 bases. Germline CDR1 PRHDT, CDR2 FYEKMQ (reference sequence).

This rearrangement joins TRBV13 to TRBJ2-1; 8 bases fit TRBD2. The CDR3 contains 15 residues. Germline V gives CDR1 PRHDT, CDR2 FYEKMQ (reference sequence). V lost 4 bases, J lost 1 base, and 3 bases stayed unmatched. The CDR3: CASSSTSGSYNEQFF. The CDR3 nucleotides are TGTGCCAGCAGCTCAACTAGCGGTTCCTACAATGAGCAGTTCTTC.

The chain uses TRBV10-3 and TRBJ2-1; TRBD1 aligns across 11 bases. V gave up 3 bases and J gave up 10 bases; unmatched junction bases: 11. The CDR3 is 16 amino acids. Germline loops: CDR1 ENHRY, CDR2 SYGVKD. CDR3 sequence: CAISDPKDRGRWEQFF. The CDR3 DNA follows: TGTGCCATCAGTGATCCCAAGGACAGGGGGCGATGGGAGCAGTTCTTC.

In nucleotides, the CDR3 is TGTGCCAGCAGACTCGTTCCCGGCAGCGCCGTCGGCTACACCTTC. Translating gives CASRLVPGSAVGYTF. The V and J genes are TRBV6-5 and TRBJ1-2, with D unclear. This CDR3 comprises 15 residues. Between the trimmed V and J ends, which lost 6 bases and 8 bases, there was a span of 22 bases. Germline V gene lookup returns CDR1 MNHEY and CDR2 SVGAGI.

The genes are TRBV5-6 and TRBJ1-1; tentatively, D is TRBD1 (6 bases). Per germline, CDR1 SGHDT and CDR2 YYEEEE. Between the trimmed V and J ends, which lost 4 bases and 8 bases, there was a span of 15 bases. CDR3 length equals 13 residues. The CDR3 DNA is TGTGCCAGCAGCCGTGGGGGCACAGGGGAAGCTTTCTTT. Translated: CASSRGGTGEAFF.

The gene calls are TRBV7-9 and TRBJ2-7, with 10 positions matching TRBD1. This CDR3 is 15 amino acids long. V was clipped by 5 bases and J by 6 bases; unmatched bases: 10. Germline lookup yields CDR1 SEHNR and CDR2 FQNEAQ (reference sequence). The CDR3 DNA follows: TGTGCCAGCAGCCCCCGGGGGACAGGGGAGGGCGAGCAGTACTTC. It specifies CASSPRGTGEGEQYF.

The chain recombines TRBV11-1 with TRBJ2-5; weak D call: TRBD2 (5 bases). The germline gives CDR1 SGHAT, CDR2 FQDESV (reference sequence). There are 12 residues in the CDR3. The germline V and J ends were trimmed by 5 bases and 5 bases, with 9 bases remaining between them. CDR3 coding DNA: TGTGCCAGCAGCCGGGAAGGGGAGACCCAGTACTTC. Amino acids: CASSREGETQYF.

Here the CDR3 DNA reads TGTGCCAGCAGCTTCCTTGGGGGGGACTATGGCTACACCTTC. Its protein product is CASSFLGGDYGYTF. The V call is TRBV11-2, the J call TRBJ1-2; D perhaps matches TRBD1 (5 bases). The CDR3 is 14 residues long. The ends were cut back, 3 bases at V and 3 bases at J, with 11 bases in the middle. Germline V CDR1 and CDR2: SGHAT, FQNNGV.

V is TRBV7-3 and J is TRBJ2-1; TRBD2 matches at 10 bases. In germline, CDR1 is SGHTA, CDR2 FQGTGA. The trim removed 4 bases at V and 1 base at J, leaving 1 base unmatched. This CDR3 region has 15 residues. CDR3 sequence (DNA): TGTGCCAGCAGCTCACTAGCGGGGTCCTACAATGAGCAGTTCTTC. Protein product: CASSSLAGSYNEQFF. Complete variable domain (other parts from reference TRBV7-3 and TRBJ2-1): GAGVSQTPSNKVTEKGKYVELRCDPISGHTALYWYRQSLGQGPEFLIYFQGTGAADDSGLPNDRFFAVRPEGSVSTLKIQRTERGDSAVYLCASSSLAGSYNEQFFGPGTRLTVL.

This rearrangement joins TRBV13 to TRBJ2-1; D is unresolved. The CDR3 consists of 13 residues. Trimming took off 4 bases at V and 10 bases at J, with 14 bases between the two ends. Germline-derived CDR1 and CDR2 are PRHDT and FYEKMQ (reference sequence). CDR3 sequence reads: CASSSDAYGEQFF. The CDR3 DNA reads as TGTGCCAGCAGCTCCGACGCGTACGGGGAGCAGTTCTTC.

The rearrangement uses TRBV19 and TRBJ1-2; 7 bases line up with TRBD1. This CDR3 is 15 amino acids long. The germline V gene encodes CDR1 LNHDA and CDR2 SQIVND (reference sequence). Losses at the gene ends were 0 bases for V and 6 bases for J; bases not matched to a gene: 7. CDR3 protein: CASSIEKTGNHGYTF. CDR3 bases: TGTGCCAGTAGTATAGAGAAGACAGGGAACCATGGCTACACCTTC. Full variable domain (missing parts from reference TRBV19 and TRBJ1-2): DGGITQSPKYLFRKEGQNVTLSCEQNLNHDAMYWYRQDPGQGLRLIYYSQIVNDFQKGDIAEGYSVSREKKESFPLTVTSAQKNPTAFYLCASSIEKTGNHGYTFGSGTRLTVV.

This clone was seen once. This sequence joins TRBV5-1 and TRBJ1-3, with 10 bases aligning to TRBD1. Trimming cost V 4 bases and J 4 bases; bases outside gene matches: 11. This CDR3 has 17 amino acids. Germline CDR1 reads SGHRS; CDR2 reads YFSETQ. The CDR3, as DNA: TGCGCCAGCAGCAAGAACCCGGGACAGGGGAGCGGAAACACCATATATTTT. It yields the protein CASSKNPGQGSGNTIYF.

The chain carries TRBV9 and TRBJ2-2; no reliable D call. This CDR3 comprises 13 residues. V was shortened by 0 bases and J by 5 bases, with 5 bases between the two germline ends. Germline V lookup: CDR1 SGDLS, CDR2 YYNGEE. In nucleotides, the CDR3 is TGTGCCAGCAGCGTAGAACGGACCGGGGAGCTGTTTTTT. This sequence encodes CASSVERTGELFF.

CDR3 in DNA: TGTGCCAGTAATCCGGGGAACGATTCACCCCTCCACTTT. This codes for CASNPGNDSPLHF. This chain joins TRBV19 and TRBJ1-6; D gene uncertain. The V end was cut by 7 bases, the J end by 8 bases, with 12 bases between. The length of the CDR3 is 13 residues. Germline V lookup: CDR1 LNHDA, CDR2 SQIVND (reference sequence).

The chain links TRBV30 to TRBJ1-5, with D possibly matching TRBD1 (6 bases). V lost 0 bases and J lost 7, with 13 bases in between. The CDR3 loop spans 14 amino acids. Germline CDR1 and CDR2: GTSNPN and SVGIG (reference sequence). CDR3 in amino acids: CAWSVGGAVQPQHF. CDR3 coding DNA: TGTGCCTGGAGTGTAGGGGGAGCGGTCCAGCCCCAGCATTTT.

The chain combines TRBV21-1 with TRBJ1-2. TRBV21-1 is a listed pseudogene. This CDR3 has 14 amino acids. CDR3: CASNRPGRGYGYTF. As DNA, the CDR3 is TGTGCCAGCAATAGACCTGGTCGCGGCTATGGCTACACCTTC.

CDR3 nucleotide sequence: TGTGCCAGCAGTTACTCGGGGGAGGGTCCCTACAATGAGCAGTTCTTC. It is translated as CASSYSGEGPYNEQFF. This chain joins TRBV6-5 and TRBJ2-1, with 7 positions matching TRBD2. CDR3 length equals 16 residues. The ends lost 0 bases at V and 2 bases at J; junction bases unmatched: 4. Germline V gene data show CDR1 as MNHEY and CDR2 as SVGAGI.

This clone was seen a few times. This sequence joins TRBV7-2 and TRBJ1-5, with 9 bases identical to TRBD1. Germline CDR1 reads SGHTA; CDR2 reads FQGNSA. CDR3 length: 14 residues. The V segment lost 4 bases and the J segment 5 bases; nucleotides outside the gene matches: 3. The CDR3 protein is CASSWDRVDQPQHF. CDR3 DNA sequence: TGTGCCAGCAGCTGGGACAGGGTGGATCAGCCCCAGCATTTT.